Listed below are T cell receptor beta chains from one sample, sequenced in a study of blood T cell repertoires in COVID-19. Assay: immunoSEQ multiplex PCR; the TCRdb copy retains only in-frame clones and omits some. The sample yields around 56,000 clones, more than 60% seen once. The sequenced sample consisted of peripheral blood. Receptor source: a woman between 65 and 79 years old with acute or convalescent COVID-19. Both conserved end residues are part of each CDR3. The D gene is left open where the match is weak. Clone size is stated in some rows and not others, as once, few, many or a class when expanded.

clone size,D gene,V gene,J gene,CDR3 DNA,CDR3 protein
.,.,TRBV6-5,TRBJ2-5,TGTGCCAGCAGTTCAGGGTGGGGACAAGAGACCCAGTACTTC,CASSSGWGQETQYF
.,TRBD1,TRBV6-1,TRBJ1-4,TGTGCCAGCAGTGAAATTCGGACAGGATGGACTAATGAAAAACTGTTTTTT,CASSEIRTGWTNEKLFF
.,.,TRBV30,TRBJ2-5,TGTGCCTGGAGTGTGGGGCATCAAGAGACCCAGTACTTC,CAWSVGHQETQYF
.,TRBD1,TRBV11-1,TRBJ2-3,TGTGCCAGCAGCAGGGACAGGGTTTTTGCAGATACGCAGTATTTT,CASSRDRVFADTQYF
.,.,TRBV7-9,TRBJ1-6,TGTGCCAGCAGTCGAGGAGGATACTATAATTCACCCCTCCACTTT,CASSRGGYYNSPLHF
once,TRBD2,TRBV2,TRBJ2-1,TGTGCCAGCATCACCCGGGGACTAGCGGGGGGGAGCTCCTACAATGAGCAGTTCTTC,CASITRGLAGGSSYNEQFF
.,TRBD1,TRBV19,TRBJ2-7,TGTGCCAGTATGGGATGGGACAGGGGTAACTACGAGCAGTACTTC,CASMGWDRGNYEQYF
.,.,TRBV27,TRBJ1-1,TGTGCCAGCAGTTTAAGGCCGACAGATCACACTGAAGCTTTCTTT,CASSLRPTDHTEAFF
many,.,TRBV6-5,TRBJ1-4,TGTGCCAGCAGTTACTCCCCGCAACTGGCTAATGAAAAACTGTTTTTT,CASSYSPQLANEKLFF
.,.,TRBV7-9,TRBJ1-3,TGTGCCAGCAGCCACCGAGGGGGCTCTGGAAACACCATATATTTT,CASSHRGGSGNTIYF
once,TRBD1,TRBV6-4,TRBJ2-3,TGTGCCAGCAGTCAAGACGGACAGGGAACAGATACGCAGTATTTT,CASSQDGQGTDTQYF
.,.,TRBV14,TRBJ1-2,TGTGCCAGCAGCCAAGACAGATTCTATGGCTACACCTTC,CASSQDRFYGYTF
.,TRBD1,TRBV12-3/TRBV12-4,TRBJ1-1,TGTGCCAGCAGTTTGGACAGGGTAGTTTTCTTT,CASSLDRVVFF
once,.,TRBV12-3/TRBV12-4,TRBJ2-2,TGTGCCAGCAGGCCGGGACATCGGGAGGAGCTGTTTTTT,CASRPGHREELFF
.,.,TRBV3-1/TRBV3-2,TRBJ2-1,TGTGCCAGCGGGGCTAGCGCGAGGAATGAGCAGTTCTTC,CASGASARNEQFF
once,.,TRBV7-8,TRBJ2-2,TGTGCCAGCAGGTTTGGGGCCACCGGGGAGCTGTTTTTT,CASRFGATGELFF
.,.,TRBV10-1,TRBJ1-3,TGCGCCAGCAGCGTTGGAAACACCATATATTTT,CASSVGNTIYF
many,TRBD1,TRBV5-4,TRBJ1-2,TGTGCCAGCAGCCGTGACAGGGATGGCTACACCTTC,CASSRDRDGYTF
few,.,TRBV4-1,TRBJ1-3,TGCGCCAGCAGCCAAGCACAGATCTCTGGAAACACCATATATTTT,CASSQAQISGNTIYF
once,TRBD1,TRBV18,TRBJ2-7,TGTGCCAGCTCACTACAGCCTCCAGGGGGCTCCTCCTACGAGCAGTACTTC,CASSLQPPGGSSYEQYF
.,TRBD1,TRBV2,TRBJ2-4,TGTGCCAGCAAGCCCCCACGCGACAGGGCGGCCAAAAACATTCAGTACTTC,CASKPPRDRAAKNIQYF
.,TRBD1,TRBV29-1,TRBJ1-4,TGCAGCGTACGAGGGACAGGGGAAACTAATGAAAAACTGTTTTTT,CSVRGTGETNEKLFF
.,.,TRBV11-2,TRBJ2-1,TGTGCCAGCAGCTTAGGGACAGCATACAATGAGCAGTTCTTC,CASSLGTAYNEQFF
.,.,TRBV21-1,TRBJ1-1,.,CASSRTGEGFGLGTEAFF
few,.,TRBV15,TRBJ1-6,TGTGCCACCAGCAGACCCATGGGCACGGTTTCACCCCTCCACTTT,CATSRPMGTVSPLHF
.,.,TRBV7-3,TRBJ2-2,TGTGCCAGCAGCCCTCATCTGGCGGCGAACACCGGGGAGCTGTTTTTT,CASSPHLAANTGELFF
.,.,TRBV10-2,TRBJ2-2,TGCGCCAGCAGTGAGTCAACAGTAAGAGGGCCCCGGGAGCTGTTTTTT,CASSESTVRGPRELFF
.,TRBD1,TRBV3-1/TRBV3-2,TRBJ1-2,TGTGCCAGCAGCCAAGAGGGGGGAATGACAGGGGGTAACTATGGCTACACCTTC,CASSQEGGMTGGNYGYTF
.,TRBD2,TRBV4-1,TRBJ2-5,TGCGCCAGCAGCCAAGTGGGAGCGGGGCCAGAGACCCAGTACTTC,CASSQVGAGPETQYF
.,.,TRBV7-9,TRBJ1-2,TGTGCCAGCAGCCCCCGGGGGGCTAACTATGGCTACACCTTC,CASSPRGANYGYTF